The 7 T cell receptor beta chains in this list originate from one sample, sequenced in a study of blood T cells in healthy people across ages. The second PCR ran about 6 to 11 cycles with a sample-barcoded 5' primer and J-beta primers. TCRdb fed the 5' RACE reads into MiXCR, producing one record per CDR3 protein. The repertoire holds 910,000 or so distinct CDR3 sequences, with roughly 51% as singletons. Sequencing input: blood. Receptors were obtained from a woman aged 55-70 years in good health.

The chain has TRBV7-2 and TRBJ2-3; D might be TRBD1 (5 bases). Germline CDR1 and CDR2: SGHTA and FQGNSA. Trimming took off 8 bases at V and 6 bases at J, with 21 bases between the two ends. This CDR3 is built from 15 residues. The CDR3 here is CASRRLGLGVDTQYF. CDR3 DNA sequence: TGTGCCAGCCGCCGACTGGGGCTGGGCGTGGATACGCAGTATTTT.

This clonotype was seen a few times. The rearrangement joins TRBV27 to TRBJ2-7; 10 bases map to TRBD1. Germline lookup yields CDR1 MNHEY and CDR2 SMNVEV (reference sequence). The CDR3 spans 14 residues. V was clipped by 2 bases and J by 6 bases; unmatched bases: 4. The DNA for the CDR3 is TGTGCCAGCAGTTTAACCGGGACAGGGGCCGAGCAGTACTTC. As protein: CASSLTGTGAEQYF.

V is TRBV20-1 and J is TRBJ1-2, with a possible D match to TRBD1 (5 bases). The CDR3 has 9 residues. In germline, CDR1 is DFQATT, CDR2 SNEGSKA (reference sequence). Deletions cut 1 base from V and 12 bases from J, with 6 bases between. CDR3 nucleotide sequence: TGCAGTGCTAGAGCGGGACACACCTTC. Translation: CSARAGHTF.

The genes are TRBV4-2 and TRBJ2-7; D unresolved. The germline V gene encodes CDR1 LGHNA and CDR2 YNFKEQ. V was trimmed by 0 bases and J by 12 bases, leaving 21 bases between them. CDR3 length: 15 residues. The CDR3 spells CASSQEGGGSGIRYF. CDR3 nucleotides: TGTGCCAGCAGCCAAGAAGGCGGTGGATCGGGTATTCGGTACTTC.

The chain's CDR3 is CASSTRTGAQTQYF. The CDR3 coding sequence is TGCGCCAGCAGCACCCGGACAGGGGCGCAGACCCAGTACTTC. This chain joins TRBV4-1 and TRBJ2-5; 9 bases match TRBD1. This CDR3 comprises 14 residues. The V gene end was trimmed by 5 bases and the J gene end by 6 bases; junction bases not matched to a gene: 7. Germline V gene data show CDR1 as MGHRA and CDR2 as YSYEKL.

Comment on this clonotype: This may be a read error, as it is one base from a much larger clone. The chain has TRBV6-6 and TRBJ2-2, with D uncertain. The CDR3 contains 12 residues. Germline loops: CDR1 MNHNY, CDR2 SVGAGI (reference sequence). CDR3 in DNA: TGTGCCGGCAGTTACGGCCCAGGGGAGCTGTTTTTT. Encoded protein: CAGSYGPGELFF.

This clonotype came up once. This may be a read error: a much more frequent sequence differs by one nucleotide. This chain uses TRBV29-1 with TRBJ2-7, with D tentatively TRBD2 (5 bases). The J call is uncertain, as TRBJ2-1 better fits the DNA end. The germline V gene has CDR1 SQVTM and CDR2 ANQGSEA. The CDR3 spans 14 residues. The CDR3 loop is CSVEDMGSGYEQFF. The CDR3 DNA reads TGCAGCGTTGAAGATATGGGGAGTGGCTACGAGCAGTTCTTC.